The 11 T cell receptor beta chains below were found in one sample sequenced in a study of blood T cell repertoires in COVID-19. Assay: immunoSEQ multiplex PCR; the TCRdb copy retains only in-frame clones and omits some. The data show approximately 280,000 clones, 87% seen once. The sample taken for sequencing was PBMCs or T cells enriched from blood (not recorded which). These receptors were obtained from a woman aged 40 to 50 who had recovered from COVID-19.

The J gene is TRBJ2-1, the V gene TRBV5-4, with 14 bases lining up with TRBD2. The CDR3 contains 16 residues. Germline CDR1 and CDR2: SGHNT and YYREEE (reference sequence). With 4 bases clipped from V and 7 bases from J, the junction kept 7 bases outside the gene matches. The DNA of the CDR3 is TGTGCCAGCAGCCCGACTAGCGGGAGGGCAGCGAATGAGCAGTTCTTC. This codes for CASSPTSGRAANEQFF.

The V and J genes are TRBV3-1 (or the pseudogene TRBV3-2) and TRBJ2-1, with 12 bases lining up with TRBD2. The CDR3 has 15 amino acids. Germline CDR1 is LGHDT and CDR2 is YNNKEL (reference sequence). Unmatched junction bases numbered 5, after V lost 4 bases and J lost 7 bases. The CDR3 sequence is CASSPLAGGVNEQFF. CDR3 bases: TGTGCCAGCAGCCCCCTAGCGGGAGGGGTGAATGAGCAGTTCTTC.

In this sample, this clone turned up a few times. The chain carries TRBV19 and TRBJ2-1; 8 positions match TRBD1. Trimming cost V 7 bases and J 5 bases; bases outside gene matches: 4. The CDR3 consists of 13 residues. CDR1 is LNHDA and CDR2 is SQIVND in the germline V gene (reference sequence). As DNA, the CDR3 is TGTGCCAGTAACAGGGGGGTCAACAATGAGCAGTTCTTC. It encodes CASNRGVNNEQFF.

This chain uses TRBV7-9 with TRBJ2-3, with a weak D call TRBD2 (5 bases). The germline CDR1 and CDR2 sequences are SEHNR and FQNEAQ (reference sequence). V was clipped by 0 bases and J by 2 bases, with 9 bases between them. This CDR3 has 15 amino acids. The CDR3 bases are TGTGCCAGCAGCTTAGCAACGGGATCCACAGATACGCAGTATTTT. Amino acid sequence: CASSLATGSTDTQYF.

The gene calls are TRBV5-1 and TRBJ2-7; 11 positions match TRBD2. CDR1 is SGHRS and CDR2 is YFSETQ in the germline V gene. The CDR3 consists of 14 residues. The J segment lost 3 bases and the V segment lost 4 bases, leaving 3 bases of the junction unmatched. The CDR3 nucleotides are TGCGCCAGCAGCAGCACTAGCGGGAGCTACGAGCAGTACTTC. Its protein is CASSSTSGSYEQYF. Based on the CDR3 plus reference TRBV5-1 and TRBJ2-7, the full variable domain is KAGVTQTPRYLIKTRGQQVTLSCSPISGHRSVSWYQQTPGQGLQFLFEYFSETQRNKGNFPGRFSGRQFSNSRSEMNVSTLELGDSALYLCASSSTSGSYEQYFGPGTRLTVT.

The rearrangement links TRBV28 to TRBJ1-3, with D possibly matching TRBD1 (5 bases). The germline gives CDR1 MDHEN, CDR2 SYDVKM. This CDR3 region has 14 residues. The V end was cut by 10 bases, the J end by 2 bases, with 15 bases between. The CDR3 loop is CATKRGETGNTIYF. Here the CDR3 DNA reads TGTGCCACTAAGCGGGGGGAGACTGGAAACACCATATATTTT.

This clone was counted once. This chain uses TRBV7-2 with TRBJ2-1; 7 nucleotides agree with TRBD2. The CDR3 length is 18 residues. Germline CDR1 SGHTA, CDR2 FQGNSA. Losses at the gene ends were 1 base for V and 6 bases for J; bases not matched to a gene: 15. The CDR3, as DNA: TGTGCCAGCAGCTTAGTCTTTTCGGGCGGGAGTGGGGCCAATGAGCAGTTCTTC. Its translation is CASSLVFSGGSGANEQFF.

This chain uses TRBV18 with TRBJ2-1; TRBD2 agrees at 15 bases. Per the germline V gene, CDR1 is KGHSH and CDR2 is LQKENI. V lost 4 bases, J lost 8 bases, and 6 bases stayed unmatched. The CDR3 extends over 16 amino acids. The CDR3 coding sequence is TGTGCCAGCTCACACCCCGGGACTAGCGGGAGGTATGAGCAGTTCTTC. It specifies CASSHPGTSGRYEQFF. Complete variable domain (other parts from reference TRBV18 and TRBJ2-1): NAGVMQNPRHLVRRRGQEARLRCSPMKGHSHVYWYRQLPEEGLKFMVYLQKENIIDESGMPKERFSAEFPKEGPSILRIQQVVRGDSAAYFCASSHPGTSGRYEQFFGPGTRLTVL.

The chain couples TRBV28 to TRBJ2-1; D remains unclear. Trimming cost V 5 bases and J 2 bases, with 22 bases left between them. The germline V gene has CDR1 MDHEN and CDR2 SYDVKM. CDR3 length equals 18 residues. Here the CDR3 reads CASSPPRLSPLTYNEQFF. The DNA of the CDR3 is TGTGCCAGCAGTCCCCCCCGACTTTCCCCATTAACCTACAATGAGCAGTTCTTC.

CDR3 in amino acids: CASSLAGTAYEQYF. The CDR3, as DNA: TGTGCCAGCAGCTTAGCCGGGACTGCCTACGAGCAGTACTTC. The V gene is TRBV7-8, the J gene TRBJ2-7, with D perhaps matching TRBD2 (6 bases). Germline-derived CDR1 and CDR2 are SGHVS and FQNEAQ. The CDR3 has 14 residues. V was cut by 0 bases and J by 2 bases, with 8 bases left in between.

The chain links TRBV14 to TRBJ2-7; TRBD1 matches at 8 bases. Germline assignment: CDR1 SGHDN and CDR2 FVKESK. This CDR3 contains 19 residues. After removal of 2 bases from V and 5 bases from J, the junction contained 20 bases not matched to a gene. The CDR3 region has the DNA TGTGCCAGCAGCCAAACACTGGCAGGGGGCTTAACGGGAGTCGACGAGCAGTACTTC. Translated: CASSQTLAGGLTGVDEQYF.